What follows are 22 T cell receptor beta chains derived from one specimen sequenced in a study of blood T cells in healthy people across ages. PCR was performed a second time for roughly 7 to 11 cycles using a sample-barcoded 5' primer and a J-beta primer mix. Via MiXCR, TCRdb re-called the 5' RACE reads, giving one row per CDR3 protein. The sample lists some 900,000 distinct CDR3 sequences, roughly 43% seen once, with around 15% in the top ten. What was sequenced was blood. These receptors were taken from a man younger than 45 in good health.

This clonotype was seen ten or more times. V and J are TRBV7-9 and TRBJ2-6; no firm D call. Trimming shortened V by 0 bases and J by 0 bases, and 18 bases separated the two germline ends. This CDR3 has 20 amino acids. Germline lookup yields CDR1 SEHNR and CDR2 FQNEAQ (reference sequence). In nucleotides, the CDR3 is TGTGCCAGCAGCTTAGCGGATTACAGTGGACCTTACTCTGGGGCCAACGTCCTGACTTTC. It is translated as CASSLADYSGPYSGANVLTF.

This clonotype came up a few times. The chain uses TRBV4-1 and TRBJ2-3, with 15 bases fitting TRBD2. Trimming took 4 bases from V and 11 from J; bases not matched to a gene: 7. The CDR3 totals 15 residues. The germline V gene encodes CDR1 MGHRA and CDR2 YSYEKL. The CDR3 nucleotides read TGCGCCAGCAGCCCTGGACTAGCGGGGGGGCATAAGCAGTATTTT. It translates to CASSPGLAGGHKQYF.

The J gene is TRBJ1-2, the V gene TRBV6-2 or TRBV6-3, with no clear D. This CDR3 region has 12 residues. Germline CDR1 reads MNHEY; CDR2 reads SVGEGT. V gave up 10 bases and J gave up 4 bases, with 13 bases separating them. The CDR3 loop reads CATFDGTYGYTF. In nucleotides, the CDR3 is TGTGCCACCTTCGACGGAACCTATGGCTACACCTTC.

This clonotype was observed many times. Sequence at one end of the junction differs from germline and may be a read error. The rearrangement joins TRBV7-9 to TRBJ2-5; 7 bases fit TRBD1. CDR1 is SEHNR and CDR2 is FQNEAQ in the germline V gene (reference sequence). CDR3 size: 12 residues. CDR3 residues: CASSLAGGTQYF. The DNA of the CDR3 is TGCGCCAGCAGCTTGGCAGGGGGGACCCAGTACTTC.

This clonotype came up once. J is TRBJ2-7 and V is TRBV27; tentative D call: TRBD1 (5 bases). V was cut by 3 bases and J by 2 bases, with 11 bases left in between. Germline V gene sequence: CDR1 MNHEY, CDR2 SMNVEV (reference sequence). The CDR3 loop spans 14 amino acids. CDR3 sequence reads: CASSFQGFPYEQYF. CDR3 coding DNA: TGTGCCAGCAGTTTTCAGGGCTTTCCCTACGAGCAGTACTTC.

The J gene is TRBJ2-3, the V gene TRBV3-1, with 9 bases fitting TRBD2. Germline V gene sequence: CDR1 LGHDT, CDR2 YNNKEL (reference sequence). Losses at the gene ends were 4 bases for V and 0 bases for J; bases not matched to a gene: 5. The CDR3 has 16 amino acids. The DNA for the CDR3 is TGTGCCAGCAGCCCCCTAGCGGGGATGAGCACAGATACGCAGTATTTT. Its translation: CASSPLAGMSTDTQYF.

This clonotype came up many times. This chain uses TRBV20-1 with TRBJ2-7; 9 bases map to TRBD1. The CDR3 totals 14 residues. Per germline, CDR1 DFQATT and CDR2 SNEGSKA (reference sequence). J gave up 5 bases and V 1 base, and 6 bases lay outside the gene matches. In nucleotides, the CDR3 is TGCAGTGCTAGAGGGACAGGGGTTTCGGACGAGCAGTACTTC. Its protein is CSARGTGVSDEQYF.

The chain couples TRBV13 to TRBJ2-3; D ambiguous. The CDR3 totals 12 residues. Germline V gives CDR1 PRHDT, CDR2 FYEKMQ (reference sequence). V was cut by 3 bases and J by 8 bases, with 9 bases left in between. The CDR3 region has the DNA TGTGCCAGCAGCTTTCAGGATAGTACGCAGTATTTT. Translating gives CASSFQDSTQYF.

This clonotype was seen only a few times. The V and J genes are TRBV24-1 and TRBJ2-3; 8 positions match TRBD1. J was trimmed by 2 bases and V by 3 bases; bases with no gene match: 6. CDR1 KGHDR and CDR2 SFDVKD come from the germline V gene. This CDR3 comprises 16 residues. The CDR3 loop reads CATSDTRTGNTDTQYF. CDR3 in DNA: TGTGCCACCAGTGATACCCGGACAGGGAACACAGATACGCAGTATTTT.

This clonotype was recorded once. The chain couples TRBV6-5 to TRBJ2-3; tentatively, D is TRBD2 (7 bases). The V gene's germline CDR1 is MNHEY and CDR2 SVGAGI. The CDR3 consists of 16 residues. V was shortened by 3 bases and J by 2 bases, with 15 bases between the two germline ends. CDR3 loop: CASSYEGGPSTDTQYF. The CDR3 coding sequence is TGTGCCAGCAGTTATGAGGGGGGGCCATCCACAGATACGCAGTATTTT.

This chain uses TRBV12-3 or TRBV12-4 with TRBJ1-6; possible D gene TRBD1, 6 bases. The CDR3 extends over 14 amino acids. Trimming took off 5 bases at V and 13 bases at J, with 18 bases between the two ends. The CDR3 protein is CASSPDGGGRPLHF. The CDR3 nucleotides read TGTGCCAGCAGTCCAGATGGGGGCGGAAGGCCCCTCCACTTT.

The chain combines TRBV7-2 with TRBJ2-7; maybe TRBD1 (6 bases). The J call could be wrong; TRBJ2-5 is a better fit for the DNA end. CDR1 is SGHTA, CDR2 FQGNSA, per germline. This CDR3 region has 16 residues. CDR3 in amino acids: CASSQEVQGSEETQYF. For the CDR3, the DNA is TGTGCCAGCAGCCAAGAGGTACAGGGTTCTGAGGAGACCCAGTACTTC.

This clonotype was counted a few times. Possible read error: a much larger clone is one base away. The chain carries TRBV7-2 and TRBJ2-4; 10 positions match TRBD1. Germline values: CDR1 SGHTA, CDR2 FQGNSA. The length of the CDR3 is 14 residues. V shed 3 bases, J shed 6 bases, and the junction held 2 bases outside the gene matches. The CDR3, as DNA: TGTGCCAGCAGCTTGGACAGGGGGATAAACATTCAGTACTTC. It codes for CASSLDRGINIQYF.

The chain uses TRBV7-2 and TRBJ1-2, with TRBD1 as a possible D gene (5 bases). The CDR3 length is 13 residues. Trimming took off 5 bases at V and 7 bases at J, with 14 bases between the two ends. Per germline, CDR1 SGHTA and CDR2 FQGNSA. The CDR3 DNA reads TGTGCCAGCAGCAAGCAGGGTTCGGGTGGCTACACCTTC. This gives the protein CASSKQGSGGYTF.

J is TRBJ1-5 and V is TRBV5-1; D is unresolved. This CDR3 comprises 16 residues. Germline V gene sequence: CDR1 SGHRS, CDR2 YFSETQ. Trimming pared 1 base from V and 2 bases from J, leaving 13 bases between. In DNA, the CDR3 is TGCGCCAGCAGCTTGCGGCCCGGGGAGGGCAATCAGCCCCAGCATTTT. It yields the protein CASSLRPGEGNQPQHF.

This chain uses TRBV4-1 with TRBJ2-1; D remains ambiguous. The J call may be mistaken, given a closer DNA end match to TRBJ2-7. Germline V gene lookup returns CDR1 MGHRA and CDR2 YSYEKL. The CDR3 is 15 amino acids. CDR3 coding DNA: TGCGCCAGCAGCATCAAATTTGGGTCGAGATCCGAGCAGTACTTC. The encoded protein is CASSIKFGSRSEQYF.

The genes are TRBV21-1 and TRBJ1-1. TRBV21-1 is a pseudogene locus. CDR3 length: 14 amino acids. CDR3 amino acids: CASSTRHMNTEAFF. CDR3 in DNA: TGTGCCAGCAGCACCAGACACATGAACACTGAAGCTTTCTTT.

The chain carries TRBV6-6 and TRBJ2-3; D possibly corresponds to TRBD2 (6 bases). V lost 0 bases and J lost 1, with 11 bases in between. The germline gives CDR1 MNHNY, CDR2 SVGAGI (reference sequence). CDR3 length equals 16 residues. The DNA of the CDR3 is TGTGCCAGCAGTTACTCGGAGGGCTTTCGCACAGATACGCAGTATTTT. As protein: CASSYSEGFRTDTQYF.

Turning to this clonotype: At one of its ends the junction is not consistent with the germline gene, which may arise from a read error. This chain connects TRBV9 to TRBJ2-7; 9 bases fit TRBD1. This CDR3 is 17 amino acids long. Germline values: CDR1 SGDLS, CDR2 YYNGEE. CDR3 in amino acids: CTSSVALVGQGPYEQYF. CDR3 nucleotide sequence: TGTACCAGCAGCGTAGCTCTCGTGGGACAGGGCCCTTACGAGCAGTACTTC.

This clonotype showed up just a few times. This chain connects TRBV20-1 to TRBJ2-1; D may be TRBD2 (7 bases). Germline V gene data show CDR1 as DFQATT and CDR2 as SNEGSKA (reference sequence). This CDR3 region has 12 residues. V lost 3 bases and J lost 9, with 12 bases in between. CDR3 residues: CSARGGRGEQFF. The DNA for the CDR3 is TGCAGTGCTAGGGGGGGGCGCGGTGAGCAGTTCTTC.

This chain's CDR3 is CASSATGLETQYF. In DNA form, the CDR3 reads TGCGCCAGCAGCGCGACAGGACTGGAGACCCAGTACTTC. This chain joins TRBV5-1 and TRBJ2-5, with a possible D match to TRBD1 (6 bases). CDR3 length equals 13 residues. V was shortened by 4 bases and J by 5 bases, with 12 bases between the two germline ends. The germline gives CDR1 SGHRS, CDR2 YFSETQ.

The chain joins TRBV7-8 to TRBJ2-6; tentative D call: TRBD2 (6 bases). Germline V gene lookup returns CDR1 SGHVS and CDR2 FQNEAQ. Trimming took off 2 bases at V and 0 bases at J, with 14 bases between the two ends. This CDR3 has 18 amino acids. CDR3 nucleotide sequence: TGTGCCAGCAGCTTACCGGGGGTAAGGTCCTCTGGGGCCAACGTCCTGACTTTC. This encodes CASSLPGVRSSGANVLTF.